The clone carrying this T cell receptor (beta chain) was detected only a few times. Its matching antigen is unknown. The data derive from a study of CD8+ T cells in alopecia areata. In each case, RNA was isolated and then reverse transcribed into cDNA as the sequencing template. This table comes from immunoSEQ multiplex PCR, and its TCRdb copy is limited to in-frame clones, with some not included. The sample yields 6,000 to 8,500 clones, 70% to 85% seen once. Sorting of CD4+ cells into CD25+CD127- cells (for about 5 patients) was performed. Study results and caveats: Higher clonality was seen in lesional scalp than in normal scalp, especially in alopecia totalis/universalis.

CDR1 is LNHDA and CDR2 is SQIVND in the germline V gene (reference sequence). V trimming: 5 bases; J trimming: 6 bases; junction bases outside the gene matches: 12. CDR3 length: 17 residues. This chain uses TRBV19 with TRBJ2-7, with TRBD2 matching 14 bases. Sequencing was done on a sample of CD4+ Tregs sorted from blood. This clonotype was sampled from a human donor with alopecia areata. DNA for the CDR3: TGTGCCAGTAGTGCAAGCCCGGGACTAGCGGGAGCGGGCGAGCAGTACTTC. Translated: CASSASPGLAGAGEQYF.